Described below is a single TCR beta chain sequence and its context. Sequenced by immunoSEQ multiplex PCR; TCRdb stores in-frame clones only, minus some. The data hold roughly 190,000 clones, with about 81% observed a single time. The data stem from a study of blood T cell repertoires in COVID-19. On the study more broadly: Sites across the United States, Italy and Spain contributed samples from acute and convalescent COVID-19.

The J segment lost 8 bases and the V segment lost 9 bases, leaving 16 bases of the junction unmatched. CDR3 length: 15 amino acids. The germline CDR1 and CDR2 sequences are LGHNT and FRNRAP. The chain recombines TRBV12-5 with TRBJ2-1, with TRBD1 matching over 7 bases. The specimen was peripheral blood. The TCR sequence derives from a man aged 30 to 39 with active or convalescent COVID-19. The CDR3 spells CASSKGQGVSDEQFF. The CDR3, as DNA: TGTGCTAGCTCTAAGGGGCAGGGGGTGAGCGATGAGCAGTTCTTC.